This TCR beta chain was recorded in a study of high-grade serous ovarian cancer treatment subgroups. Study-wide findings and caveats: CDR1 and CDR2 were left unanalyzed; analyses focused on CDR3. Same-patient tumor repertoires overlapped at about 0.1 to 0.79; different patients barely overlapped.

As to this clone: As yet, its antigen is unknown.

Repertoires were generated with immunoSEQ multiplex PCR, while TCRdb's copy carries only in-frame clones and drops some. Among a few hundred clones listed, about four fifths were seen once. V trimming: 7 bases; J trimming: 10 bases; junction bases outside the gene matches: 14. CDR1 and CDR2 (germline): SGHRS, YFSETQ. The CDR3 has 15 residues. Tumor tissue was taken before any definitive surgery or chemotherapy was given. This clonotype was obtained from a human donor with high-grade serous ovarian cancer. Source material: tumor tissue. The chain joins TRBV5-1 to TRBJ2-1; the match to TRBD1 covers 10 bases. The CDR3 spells CASLDRDRGAQEQFF. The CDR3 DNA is TGCGCCAGCCTTGACCGGGACAGGGGCGCGCAGGAGCAGTTCTTC.